These T cell receptor beta chains were read from a single sample in a study of T cells in Graves' hyperthyroidism and ophthalmopathy. TCRdb re-called the multiplex PCR reads through MiXCR, storing one row per CDR3 protein. The data show a few hundred thousand distinct CDR3 sequences, around 25% seen once. Sequenced: blood. All receptors come from a man between 45 and 60 years old with Graves' hyperthyroidism. CDR3s include the opening cysteine and the closing phenylalanine or tryptophan. The order of the fields is V gene, clone size, CDR3 length, J gene, D gene, CDR3 DNA, CDR3 protein. The D gene is left open where the match is weak. Size tells how often a clone was seen (once, few, many) or the class of an expanded clone, and some rows leave it out.

v_gene: TRBV12-3/TRBV12-4; abundance: few; len: 13; j_gene: TRBJ2-1; d_gene: NA; CDR3nt: TGTGCCAGCAATCCCGGGCCCGACAATGAGCAGTTCTTC; CDR3aa: CASNPGPDNEQFF
v_gene: TRBV20-1; abundance: many; len: 15; j_gene: TRBJ2-7; d_gene: NA; CDR3nt: TGCAGTGCTAGAGATCGGGTGGCACTGTCCTACGAGCAGTACTTC; CDR3aa: CSARDRVALSYEQYF
v_gene: TRBV15; abundance: NA; len: 18; j_gene: TRBJ2-1; d_gene: TRBD2; CDR3nt: TGTGCCACCAGCACCGACGAGGGGCGGGAGGCGAGCTACAATGAGCAGTTCTTC; CDR3aa: CATSTDEGREASYNEQFF
v_gene: TRBV12-3/TRBV12-4; abundance: many; len: 12; j_gene: TRBJ1-1; d_gene: NA; CDR3nt: TGTGCCAGCCGCCTGGAGTACACTGAAGCTTTCTTT; CDR3aa: CASRLEYTEAFF
v_gene: TRBV11-3; abundance: NA; len: 15; j_gene: TRBJ2-7; d_gene: TRBD1; CDR3nt: TGTGCCAGCAGTCAACCTCGGGACAGGTACTACGAGCAGTACTTC; CDR3aa: CASSQPRDRYYEQYF
v_gene: TRBV29-1; abundance: NA; len: 12; j_gene: TRBJ2-5; d_gene: NA; CDR3nt: TGCAGCGTTCCCGACTACCAAGAGACCCAGTACTTC; CDR3aa: CSVPDYQETQYF
v_gene: TRBV2; abundance: many; len: 12; j_gene: TRBJ2-1; d_gene: NA; CDR3nt: TGTGCCAGCAGTTCTACAGGGAATGAGCAGTTCTTC; CDR3aa: CASSSTGNEQFF
v_gene: TRBV5-1; abundance: NA; len: 13; j_gene: TRBJ1-4; d_gene: NA; CDR3nt: TGCGCCAGCAGCTTGGGGGCGGACGAAAAACTGTTTTTT; CDR3aa: CASSLGADEKLFF
v_gene: TRBV7-2; abundance: NA; len: 15; j_gene: TRBJ1-6; d_gene: NA; CDR3nt: TGTGCCAGCAGCGCACAGGGCTCCTATAATTCACCCCTCCACTTT; CDR3aa: CASSAQGSYNSPLHF
v_gene: TRBV6-5; abundance: few; len: 16; j_gene: TRBJ1-2; d_gene: NA; CDR3nt: TGTGCCAGCAGTTATAATCTGGGCGGCCACGACTATGGCTACACCTTC; CDR3aa: CASSYNLGGHDYGYTF
v_gene: TRBV4-2; abundance: NA; len: 16; j_gene: TRBJ1-4; d_gene: NA; CDR3nt: TGTGCCAGCAGCCAAGAAATCTGGCAGTCAAATGAAAAACTGTTTTTT; CDR3aa: CASSQEIWQSNEKLFF
v_gene: TRBV20-1; abundance: once; len: 17; j_gene: TRBJ2-7; d_gene: NA; CDR3nt: TGCAGTGCTAGAAGTGTGGGCACAGTAGGGAGCTCCTACGAGCAGTACTTC; CDR3aa: CSARSVGTVGSSYEQYF
v_gene: TRBV13; abundance: few; len: 13; j_gene: TRBJ2-3; d_gene: NA; CDR3nt: TGTGCCAGCAGCCTCGACGAGGTGGATACGCAGTATTTT; CDR3aa: CASSLDEVDTQYF
v_gene: TRBV5-8; abundance: few; len: 18; j_gene: TRBJ2-7; d_gene: NA; CDR3nt: TGTGCCAGCAGCTCCATCGATCCCACCAGGGCCCACCCCTACGAGCAGTACTTC; CDR3aa: CASSSIDPTRAHPYEQYF
v_gene: TRBV9; abundance: NA; len: 16; j_gene: TRBJ2-3; d_gene: NA; CDR3nt: TGTGCCAGCAGCGTAAGAGGCGCCTTGGGCACAGATACGCAGTATTTT; CDR3aa: CASSVRGALGTDTQYF
v_gene: TRBV6-1; abundance: few; len: 16; j_gene: TRBJ2-7; d_gene: TRBD2; CDR3nt: TGTGCCAGCACCCCGGGGACTAGCGGGAGAGGTTACGAGCAGTACTTC; CDR3aa: CASTPGTSGRGYEQYF
v_gene: TRBV4-1; abundance: few; len: 15; j_gene: TRBJ2-7; d_gene: NA; CDR3nt: TGCGCCAGCAGCCAAGCCCCGGTGGGATCCTACGAGCAGTACTTC; CDR3aa: CASSQAPVGSYEQYF
v_gene: TRBV28; abundance: many; len: 13; j_gene: TRBJ1-1; d_gene: NA; CDR3nt: TGTGCCAGCAGTCAAACAACCCCGGTTATCGCTTTCTTT; CDR3aa: CASSQTTPVIAFF
v_gene: TRBV12-3/TRBV12-4; abundance: few; len: 13; j_gene: TRBJ2-7; d_gene: NA; CDR3nt: TGTGCCAGCAGTTTGTCCAGCAATTACGAGCAGTACTTC; CDR3aa: CASSLSSNYEQYF
v_gene: TRBV5-5; abundance: many; len: 14; j_gene: TRBJ2-5; d_gene: NA; CDR3nt: TGTGCCAGCAGCTTGGCACTCGGGGAGGAGACCCAGTACTTC; CDR3aa: CASSLALGEETQYF
v_gene: TRBV6-5; abundance: few; len: 17; j_gene: TRBJ2-1; d_gene: TRBD2; CDR3nt: TGTGCCAACAGTTACTCGGGACTATTGAGCTCCTACAATGAGCAGTTCTTC; CDR3aa: CANSYSGLLSSYNEQFF
v_gene: TRBV3-1; abundance: NA; len: 14; j_gene: TRBJ1-1; d_gene: NA; CDR3nt: TGTGCCAGCAGCCAAGCCCCGCGGGGAACTGAAGCTTTCTTT; CDR3aa: CASSQAPRGTEAFF
v_gene: TRBV5-1; abundance: few; len: 16; j_gene: TRBJ2-1; d_gene: NA; CDR3nt: TGCGCCAGCAGCTTGGGGGCAGTTAGCTCCTACAATGAGCAGTTCTTC; CDR3aa: CASSLGAVSSYNEQFF
v_gene: TRBV4-1; abundance: NA; len: 15; j_gene: TRBJ2-7; d_gene: NA; CDR3nt: TGCGCCAGCAGCCAAGAGTACCGAAACTCCTACGAGCAGTACTTC; CDR3aa: CASSQEYRNSYEQYF
v_gene: TRBV5-1; abundance: few; len: 15; j_gene: TRBJ2-3; d_gene: TRBD2; CDR3nt: TGCGCCAGCACAGGGACTAGCGGGAGAGCAGATACGCAGTATTTT; CDR3aa: CASTGTSGRADTQYF
v_gene: TRBV5-6; abundance: few; len: 15; j_gene: TRBJ1-1; d_gene: NA; CDR3nt: TGTGCCAGCAGCAGACCCCGGGGCCCCGACACTGAAGCTTTCTTT; CDR3aa: CASSRPRGPDTEAFF
v_gene: TRBV5-1; abundance: NA; len: 12; j_gene: TRBJ2-1; d_gene: NA; CDR3nt: TGCGCCAGCAGCTGGCGTGATGATGAGCAGTTCTTC; CDR3aa: CASSWRDDEQFF
v_gene: TRBV20-1; abundance: NA; len: 16; j_gene: TRBJ1-4; d_gene: TRBD1; CDR3nt: TGCAGTGCTAGAGGACGGGACAGGCTCGGGCGTGAAAAACTGTTTTTT; CDR3aa: CSARGRDRLGREKLFF
v_gene: TRBV13; abundance: few; len: 14; j_gene: TRBJ1-6; d_gene: TRBD1; CDR3nt: TGTGCCAGCAGCAGACAGGGAGGTAATTCACCCCTCCACTTT; CDR3aa: CASSRQGGNSPLHF
v_gene: TRBV12-3/TRBV12-4; abundance: few; len: 13; j_gene: TRBJ2-1; d_gene: NA; CDR3nt: TGTGCCAGCAGTTTAAGGGGGAGGAATGAGCAGTTCTTC; CDR3aa: CASSLRGRNEQFF
v_gene: TRBV6-4; abundance: NA; len: 12; j_gene: TRBJ2-5; d_gene: NA; CDR3nt: TGTGCCAGCGGGGATTTGCAAGAGACCCAGTACTTC; CDR3aa: CASGDLQETQYF
v_gene: TRBV7-2; abundance: many; len: 14; j_gene: TRBJ2-7; d_gene: NA; CDR3nt: TGTGCCAGCAGCCCTGGGATGGGGGTCTACGAGCAGTACTTC; CDR3aa: CASSPGMGVYEQYF
v_gene: TRBV5-1; abundance: NA; len: 17; j_gene: TRBJ2-7; d_gene: NA; CDR3nt: TGCGCCAGCAGCTTGGGGGAGAGTCGAGGGCCCGGTCGGGAGCAGTACTTC; CDR3aa: CASSLGESRGPGREQYF
v_gene: TRBV11-1; abundance: NA; len: 20; j_gene: TRBJ2-1; d_gene: NA; CDR3nt: TGTGCCAGCAGCCGCTACAGGGGGCCCAGACTAGCGGGCCCACGCAATGAGCAGTTCTTC; CDR3aa: CASSRYRGPRLAGPRNEQFF
v_gene: TRBV11-2; abundance: few; len: 15; j_gene: TRBJ2-5; d_gene: NA; CDR3nt: TGTGCCAGCAGCTTCGTGGGGAGAGGGCAAGAGACCCAGTACTTC; CDR3aa: CASSFVGRGQETQYF
v_gene: TRBV6-1; abundance: few; len: 17; j_gene: TRBJ2-1; d_gene: TRBD2; CDR3nt: TGTGCCAGCAGTTTTCGGACTAGCGGGGCTCCCTACAATGAGCAGTTCTTC; CDR3aa: CASSFRTSGAPYNEQFF
v_gene: TRBV4-1; abundance: NA; len: 17; j_gene: TRBJ2-1; d_gene: TRBD2; CDR3nt: TGCGCCAGCAGCCAAGAGGCTAGCGGGAGGGCCCACAATGAGCAGTTCTTC; CDR3aa: CASSQEASGRAHNEQFF
v_gene: TRBV29-1; abundance: NA; len: 12; j_gene: TRBJ2-1; d_gene: NA; CDR3nt: TGCAGCGTTGAAGGAGCCCACAATGAGCAGTTCTTC; CDR3aa: CSVEGAHNEQFF
v_gene: TRBV6-1; abundance: many; len: 15; j_gene: TRBJ2-7; d_gene: NA; CDR3nt: TGTGCCAGCAGTTTGCGCGGAACGGCCTCCTACGAGCAGTACTTC; CDR3aa: CASSLRGTASYEQYF
v_gene: TRBV7-9; abundance: few; len: 14; j_gene: TRBJ1-2; d_gene: TRBD1; CDR3nt: TGTGCCAGCAGCTTACCTTGGACAGGGGATGGCTACACCTTC; CDR3aa: CASSLPWTGDGYTF
v_gene: TRBV20-1; abundance: few; len: 12; j_gene: TRBJ2-4; d_gene: NA; CDR3nt: TGCAGTGCTATTCAGGGTGTGCAGATTCAGTACTTC; CDR3aa: CSAIQGVQIQYF
v_gene: TRBV19; abundance: NA; len: 15; j_gene: TRBJ2-1; d_gene: NA; CDR3nt: TGTGCCAGTAGTACTTTTAGGTCGGATTACAATGAGCAGTTCTTC; CDR3aa: CASSTFRSDYNEQFF